Each of the 21 T cell receptor beta chains below was sequenced from the same sample in a study of monozygotic twins with inflammatory bowel disease. Using the 5' RACE reads, TCRdb records one entry per CDR3 protein without DNA. This sample's clone table lists about 330,000 distinct CDR3 sequences. Sequencing was carried out using blood. The origin of the receptors is a human donor with ulcerative colitis or Crohn's disease, or a healthy co-twin of an affected twin (not recorded which).

The J gene is TRBJ2-7, the V gene TRBV9; there is no DNA to check the TCRdb D call of TRBD1. Germline CDR1 is SGDLS and CDR2 is YYNGEE. CDR3 size: 14 residues. CDR3 amino acids: CASSPQGFSYEQYF.

The chain has TRBV11-2 and TRBJ2-3; TCRdb lists TRBD2, though no DNA is available to test this call. Germline V CDR1 and CDR2: SGHAT, FQNNGV. The CDR3 sequence is 17 residues long. The CDR3 reads CASSLVPSAGTTDTQYF.

The chain carries TRBV24-1 and TRBJ1-5; checking the TCRdb D call of TRBD1 is not possible without DNA. The length of the CDR3 is 15 residues. Germline V CDR1 and CDR2: KGHDR, SFDVKD. CDR3 region: CATSDTRAGGQPQHF.

The CDR3 spells CASSFRSTGGHYGYTF. The chain carries TRBV12-3 or TRBV12-4 and TRBJ1-2; as DNA is missing, the TRBD1 call by TCRdb cannot be tested. The CDR3 totals 16 residues.

The chain recombines TRBV5-1 with TRBJ2-7; TCRdb outputs TRBD2, but without DNA this stays unchecked. CDR1 is SGHRS, CDR2 YFSETQ, per germline. The CDR3 is made up of 16 amino acids. CDR3 sequence reads: CASSLYSPAETYEQYF. The full variable domain, completed using reference TRBV5-1 and TRBJ2-7, is KAGVTQTPRYLIKTRGQQVTLSCSPISGHRSVSWYQQTPGQGLQFLFEYFSETQRNKGNFPGRFSGRQFSNSRSEMNVSTLELGDSALYLCASSLYSPAETYEQYFGPGTRLTVT.

This chain joins TRBV29-1 and TRBJ2-7; TCRdb indicates TRBD1, and absent DNA this call remains unverified. This CDR3 region has 13 residues. Germline V gives CDR1 SQVTM, CDR2 ANQGSEA. Here the CDR3 reads CSVRDSFSYEQYF.

The chain couples TRBV5-1 to TRBJ2-5; TCRdb proposes TRBD1, but this gene call is untestable without DNA. The CDR3 consists of 15 residues. Germline V CDR1 and CDR2: SGHRS, YFSETQ. CDR3 loop: CASSIGTGAGETQYF. The full variable domain, completed using reference TRBV5-1 and TRBJ2-5, is KAGVTQTPRYLIKTRGQQVTLSCSPISGHRSVSWYQQTPGQGLQFLFEYFSETQRNKGNFPGRFSGRQFSNSRSEMNVSTLELGDSALYLCASSIGTGAGETQYFGPGTRLLVL.

The CDR3 loop is CAWSYTLSDTEAFF. The chain carries TRBV30 and TRBJ1-1. Germline-derived CDR1 and CDR2 are GTSNPN and SVGIG (reference sequence). The CDR3 is 14 residues long. Filled out from reference TRBV30 and TRBJ1-1, the complete variable domain reads SQTIHQWPATLVQPVGSPLSLECTVEGTSNPNLYWYRQAAGRGLQLLFYSVGIGQISSEVPQNLSASRPQDRQFILSSKKLLLSDSGFYLCAWSYTLSDTEAFFGQGTRLTVV.

This chain links TRBV20-1 with TRBJ2-7; lacking DNA, the TRBD2 call made by TCRdb goes unchecked. Germline CDR1 reads DFQATT; CDR2 reads SNEGSKA (reference sequence). The CDR3 is 16 residues long. Here the CDR3 reads CSANSLSTGATYEQYF.

The chain joins TRBV7-2 to TRBJ1-4; TCRdb outputs TRBD1, but without DNA this stays unchecked. Looked up from germline, CDR1 is SGHTA and CDR2 is FQGNSA. The CDR3 length is 15 residues. CDR3 protein: CASSLGTGGYEKLIF.

This sequence joins TRBV20-1 and TRBJ2-2; lacking DNA, the TRBD1 call made by TCRdb goes unchecked. The CDR3 spans 15 residues. Germline values: CDR1 DFQATT, CDR2 SNEGSKA (reference sequence). The CDR3 reads CSARDPIPGTGELFF.

This chain uses TRBV18 with TRBJ1-2; the D gene TCRdb calls, TRBD1, cannot be checked with no DNA. CDR1 KGHSH and CDR2 LQKENI come from the germline V gene. The CDR3 contains 17 residues. The CDR3 sequence: CASSPMDRAATNYGYTF.

The chain recombines TRBV5-1 with TRBJ2-1; with no DNA, the TCRdb D assignment of TRBD1 cannot be verified. In germline, CDR1 is SGHRS, CDR2 YFSETQ. This CDR3 has 15 amino acids. CDR3 amino acids: CASSLLGQGLNEQFF.

The chain's CDR3 is CASSLSGHSVRGNQPQHF. J is TRBJ1-5 and V is TRBV28; TCRdb gives TRBD1 as the D gene, but with no DNA this cannot be confirmed. The CDR3 loop spans 18 amino acids. Germline V CDR1 and CDR2: MDHEN, SYDVKM.

The J gene is TRBJ2-3, the V gene TRBV12-3 or TRBV12-4; the D gene TCRdb calls, TRBD1, cannot be checked with no DNA. CDR3 length: 19 residues. This CDR3 is CASSFSYERGRHSTDTQYF.

CDR3 protein: CASSEERSYPRYEQYF. The chain has TRBV6-1 and TRBJ2-7. Germline V lookup: CDR1 MNHNS, CDR2 SASEGT. The CDR3 loop spans 16 amino acids.

The CDR3 sequence is CASRGLALRNEQFF. The rearrangement links TRBV6-1 to TRBJ2-1; TCRdb outputs TRBD2, but without DNA this stays unchecked. In germline, CDR1 is MNHNS, CDR2 SASEGT. This CDR3 has 14 residues.

CDR3 loop: CSANSDYNEQFF. The chain links TRBV20-1 to TRBJ2-1. Germline values: CDR1 DFQATT, CDR2 SNEGSKA (reference sequence). The CDR3 contains 12 residues.

The CDR3 protein is CSVEGSEGARTYEQYF. The chain uses TRBV29-1 and TRBJ2-7; TCRdb proposes TRBD1, but this gene call is untestable without DNA. Germline CDR1 and CDR2: SQVTM and ANQGSEA. The CDR3 loop spans 16 amino acids.

The V call is TRBV6-4, the J call TRBJ2-2. The CDR3 runs to 14 residues. Germline CDR1 reads MRHNA; CDR2 reads SNTAGT. The CDR3 loop is CASSATANTGELFF.

The J gene is TRBJ2-1, the V gene TRBV7-9; without DNA, the TCRdb call of TRBD1 cannot be checked. The CDR3 spans 16 residues. Germline values: CDR1 SEHNR, CDR2 FQNEAQ (reference sequence). The CDR3: CASSLDTGPAYNEQFF.